The 8 T cell receptor beta chains presented below share a single source sample, sequenced in a study of blood T cell repertoires in COVID-19. Sequenced by immunoSEQ multiplex PCR; TCRdb stores in-frame clones only, minus some. The sample comprises over 250,000 clones, around nine tenths of which are singletons, and around 2% rests with the top ten. The sequencing input was PBMCs or T cells enriched from blood (not recorded which). The receptors stem from a woman aged 60-70 years in a cohort exposed to, infected with or recovered from COVID-19 (not recorded which).

The rearrangement joins TRBV9 to TRBJ2-3; D might be TRBD2 (5 bases). This CDR3 is built from 15 residues. The V and J ends lost 4 bases and 0 bases respectively, with 12 bases between them. CDR1 is SGDLS, CDR2 YYNGEE, per germline. The CDR3 nucleotides are TGTGCCAGCAGCCGGGGAGCGGTTAGCACAGATACGCAGTATTTT. This translates into CASSRGAVSTDTQYF. Drawing the rest from reference TRBV9 and TRBJ2-3, the complete variable domain is DSGVTQTPKHLITATGQRVTLRCSPRSGDLSVYWYQQSLDQGLQFLIQYYNGEERAKGNILERFSAQQFPDLHSELNLSSLELGDSALYFCASSRGAVSTDTQYFGPGTRLTVL.

The chain uses TRBV18 and TRBJ2-1; 13 nucleotides match TRBD2. Germline V CDR1 and CDR2: KGHSH, LQKENI. The CDR3 is 16 amino acids. V shed 3 bases and J 7 bases; nucleotides not matched to a gene: 6. The CDR3 loop reads CASSPPTSGRSNEQFF. The DNA of the CDR3 is TGTGCCAGCTCACCTCCGACTAGCGGGAGGTCAAATGAGCAGTTCTTC. The full variable domain, its missing parts supplied by reference TRBV18 and TRBJ2-1, is NAGVMQNPRHLVRRRGQEARLRCSPMKGHSHVYWYRQLPEEGLKFMVYLQKENIIDESGMPKERFSAEFPKEGPSILRIQQVVRGDSAAYFCASSPPTSGRSNEQFFGPGTRLTVL.

The chain uses TRBV28 and TRBJ1-5; 7 bases fit TRBD1. The trim removed 6 bases at V and 3 bases at J, leaving 8 bases unmatched. Germline-derived CDR1 and CDR2 are MDHEN and SYDVKM. The CDR3 sequence is 15 residues long. CDR3 sequence reads: CASSDTGTANQPQHF. The CDR3 nucleotides read TGTGCCAGCAGCGACACCGGGACAGCCAATCAGCCCCAGCATTTT.

V usage is TRBV2 and J usage is TRBJ2-7; weak D call: TRBD1 (5 bases). V gave up 2 bases and J gave up 3 bases, with 8 bases separating them. Looked up from germline, CDR1 is SNHLY and CDR2 is FYNNEI. This CDR3 is 13 amino acids long. This CDR3 is CASSERGYYEQYF. Here the CDR3 DNA reads TGTGCCAGCAGTGAAAGGGGATACTACGAGCAGTACTTC.

The V and J genes are TRBV6-2 or TRBV6-3 and TRBJ2-1, with 10 bases matching TRBD2. Germline CDR1 and CDR2: MNHEY and SVGEGT. This CDR3 has 17 amino acids. Trimming cost V 6 bases and J 9 bases; bases outside gene matches: 17. This chain's CDR3 is CASSRTPSGRGEGEQFF. CDR3 in DNA: TGTGCCAGCAGCCGGACCCCTAGCGGGAGAGGGGAGGGTGAGCAGTTCTTC.

Only a few counts were recorded for this clone. The rearrangement links TRBV7-2 to TRBJ2-1, with TRBD1 as a possible D gene (5 bases). Germline-derived CDR1 and CDR2 are SGHTA and FQGNSA. This CDR3 region has 13 residues. Trimming pared 1 base from V and 6 bases from J, leaving 7 bases between. CDR3 residues: CASSLGQFNEQFF. The CDR3 DNA reads as TGTGCCAGCAGCTTAGGACAGTTCAATGAGCAGTTCTTC.

J is TRBJ1-2 and V is TRBV5-4, with 8 bases identical to TRBD1. With 0 bases clipped from V and 5 bases from J, the junction kept 6 bases outside the gene matches. Germline V gene sequence: CDR1 SGHNT, CDR2 YYREEE (reference sequence). The CDR3 is 15 residues long. The CDR3 bases are TGTGCCAGCAGCTTGGCCGCCCAGGGGGCATATGGCTACACCTTC. Its translation is CASSLAAQGAYGYTF. The full variable domain, in which reference TRBV5-4 and TRBJ1-2 provide the parts outside the CDR3, is ETGVTQSPTHLIKTRGQQVTLRCSSQSGHNTVSWYQQALGQGPQFIFQYYREEENGRGNFPPRFSGLQFPNYSSELNVNALELDDSALYLCASSLAAQGAYGYTFGSGTRLTVV.

This clone occurred a few times. The V and J genes are TRBV5-1 and TRBJ2-1, with 16 nucleotides matching TRBD2. The CDR3 spans 17 residues. Germline CDR1 is SGHRS and CDR2 is YFSETQ. The V and J ends lost 0 bases and 10 bases, in that order; junction bases with no gene match: 7. The CDR3 is CASSLGGLAGGPGEQFF. DNA for the CDR3: TGCGCCAGCAGCTTGGGGGGACTAGCGGGAGGGCCCGGGGAGCAGTTCTTC.